This T cell receptor beta chain was identified during a study of T cell changes during pregnancy in multiple sclerosis. With 5 bases removed from V and 8 bases from J, the gap between germline ends came to 12 bases. The germline CDR1 and CDR2 sequences are SGHAT and FQNNGV. The CDR3 sequence is 12 residues long. Clones were sequenced by immunoSEQ multiplex PCR, and TCRdb holds only the in-frame ones, with some missing. Among around 110,000 clones listed, about nine tenths were seen once. The sample in question was peripheral blood, obtained in the third trimester of pregnancy. The chain recombines TRBV11-2 with TRBJ1-1, with a tentative D call TRBD1 (6 bases). The origin of this receptor is a female donor in good health, enrolled as a control in a pregnancy study. This CDR3 reads CASSQGQSEAFF. The CDR3 DNA reads as TGTGCCAGCAGCCAAGGACAGTCGGAAGCTTTCTTT.